The present entry profiles one T cell receptor beta chain with its context. The source of the sample is a study of shared clonotypes between healthy human individuals. The CDR3 is 13 residues long. The germline gives CDR1 SNHLY, CDR2 FYNNEI. The germline V and J ends were trimmed by 6 bases and 7 bases, with 16 bases remaining between them. Running of the assay took place at deep level. For sorted subsets, 200 ng DNA per replicate equaled about 30,000 T cell genomes. The table came from immunoSEQ multiplex PCR; TCRdb's copy has only in-frame clones and leaves some out. This table has about 1,500,000 clones, over 95% appearing once.

This clonotype was obtained from a man aged 25 to 40 in good health. V and J are TRBV2 and TRBJ2-7, with D perhaps TRBD1 or TRBD2 (5 bases each). Sequenced material: naive CD4+ T cells sorted from blood. Subset here: CD45RA+ positively selected. The CDR3 DNA reads as TGTGCCAGCAGCCTGGGACGGGGTGGGGAGCAGTACTTC. Amino acid sequence: CASSLGRGGEQYF.